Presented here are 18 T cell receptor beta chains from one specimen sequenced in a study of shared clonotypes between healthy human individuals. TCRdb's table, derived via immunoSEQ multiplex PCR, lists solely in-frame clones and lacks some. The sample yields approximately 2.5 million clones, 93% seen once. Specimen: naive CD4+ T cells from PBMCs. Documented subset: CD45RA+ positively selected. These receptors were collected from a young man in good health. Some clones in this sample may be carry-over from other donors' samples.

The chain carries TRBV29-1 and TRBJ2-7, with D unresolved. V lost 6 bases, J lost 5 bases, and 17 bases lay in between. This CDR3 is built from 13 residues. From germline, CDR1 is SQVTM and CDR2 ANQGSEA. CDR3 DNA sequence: TGCAGCGTGGCTACTGGTTTTTGGGACGAGCAGTACTTC. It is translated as CSVATGFWDEQYF.

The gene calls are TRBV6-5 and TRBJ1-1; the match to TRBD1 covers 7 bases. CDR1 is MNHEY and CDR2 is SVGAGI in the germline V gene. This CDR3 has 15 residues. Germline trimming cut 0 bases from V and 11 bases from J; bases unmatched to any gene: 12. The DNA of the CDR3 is TGTGCCAGCAGTTACTCTCCCGCCAGGGGGATTAGCGCTTTCTTT. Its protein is CASSYSPARGISAFF.

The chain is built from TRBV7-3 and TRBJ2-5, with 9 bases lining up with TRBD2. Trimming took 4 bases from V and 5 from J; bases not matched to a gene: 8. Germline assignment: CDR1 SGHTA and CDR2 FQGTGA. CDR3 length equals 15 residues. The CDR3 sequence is CASSSGTSRAETQYF. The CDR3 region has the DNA TGTGCCAGCAGCTCGGGGACTAGCAGGGCGGAGACCCAGTACTTC.

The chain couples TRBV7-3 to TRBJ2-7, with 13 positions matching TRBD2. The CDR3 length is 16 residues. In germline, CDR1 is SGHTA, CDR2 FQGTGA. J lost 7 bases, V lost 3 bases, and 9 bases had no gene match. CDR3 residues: CASSLGLAGIPGEQYF. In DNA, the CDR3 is TGTGCCAGCAGCTTGGGACTAGCGGGAATCCCGGGGGAGCAGTACTTC.

The CDR3 nucleotides are TGTGCCAGAAGCTCCCATCGGGTGGGGACTAGCGACTACGAGCAGTACTTC. It yields the protein CARSSHRVGTSDYEQYF. The rearrangement links TRBV5-3 to TRBJ2-7; 10 bases map to TRBD2. TRBV5-3 is sorted into the ORF group, with uncertain function. There are 17 residues in the CDR3. V dropped 3 bases and J dropped 3; count of bases not matched to a gene: 12.

The CDR3 here is CASSTGYDGNTIYF. The CDR3 coding sequence is TGTGCCAGCAGTACGGGTTATGATGGAAACACCATATATTTT. The chain is built from TRBV28 and TRBJ1-3, with D unclear. Germline V gene sequence: CDR1 MDHEN, CDR2 SYDVKM. The CDR3 has 14 residues. V lost 5 bases and J lost 3, with 11 bases in between.

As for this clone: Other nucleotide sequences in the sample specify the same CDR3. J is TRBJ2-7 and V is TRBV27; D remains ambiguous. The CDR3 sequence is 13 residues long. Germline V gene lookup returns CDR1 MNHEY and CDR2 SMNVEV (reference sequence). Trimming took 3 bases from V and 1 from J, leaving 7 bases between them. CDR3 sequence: CASSFQFSYEQYF. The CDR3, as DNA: TGTGCCAGCAGTTTTCAGTTTTCCTACGAGCAGTACTTC.

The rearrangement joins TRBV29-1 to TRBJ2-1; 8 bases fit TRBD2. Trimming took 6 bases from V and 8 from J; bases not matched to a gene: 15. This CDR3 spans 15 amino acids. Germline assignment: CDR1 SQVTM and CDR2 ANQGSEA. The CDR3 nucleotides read TGCAGCGTCGAGGGACTAGTCGTAATTAGCGATGAGCAGTTCTTC. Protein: CSVEGLVVISDEQFF.

The CDR3 sequence: CASSRLANTGELFF. The DNA of the CDR3 is TGTGCCAGCAGTAGACTAGCGAACACCGGGGAGCTGTTTTTT. This chain connects TRBV6-5 to TRBJ2-2, with D possibly matching TRBD2 (6 bases). The CDR3 totals 14 residues. V lost 5 bases, J lost 0 bases, and 7 bases lay in between. The germline CDR1 and CDR2 sequences are MNHEY and SVGAGI.

The CDR3 DNA follows: TGTGCCAGCAGCCACGTCGGGGGGGGGTATACCCAAGAGACCCAGTACTTC. It codes for CASSHVGGGYTQETQYF. The chain uses TRBV5-4 and TRBJ2-5, with TRBD2 identical over 8 bases. The V and J ends lost 4 bases and 1 base, in that order; junction bases with no gene match: 12. CDR1 is SGHNT, CDR2 YYREEE, per germline (reference sequence). This CDR3 is 17 amino acids long.

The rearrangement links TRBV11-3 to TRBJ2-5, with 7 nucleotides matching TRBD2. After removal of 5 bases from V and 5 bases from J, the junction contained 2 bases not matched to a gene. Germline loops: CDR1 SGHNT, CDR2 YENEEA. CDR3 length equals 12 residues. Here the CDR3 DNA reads TGTGCCAGCAGCGGGGAGGGGGAGACCCAGTACTTC. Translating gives CASSGEGETQYF.

This CDR3 reads CASAEQSLSGNTIYF. In nucleotides, the CDR3 is TGTGCCAGTGCCGAACAGTCTCTCTCTGGAAACACCATATATTTT. V is TRBV19 and J is TRBJ1-3, with D hard to call. CDR1 is LNHDA and CDR2 is SQIVND in the germline V gene (reference sequence). V was trimmed by 8 bases and J by 0 bases, leaving 14 bases between them. This CDR3 comprises 15 residues.

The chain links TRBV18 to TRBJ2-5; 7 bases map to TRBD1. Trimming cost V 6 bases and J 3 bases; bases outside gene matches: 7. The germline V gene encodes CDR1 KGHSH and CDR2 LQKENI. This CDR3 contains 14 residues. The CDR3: CASSRGQVEETQYF. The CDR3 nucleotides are TGTGCCAGCTCCCGCGGACAGGTTGAAGAGACCCAGTACTTC.

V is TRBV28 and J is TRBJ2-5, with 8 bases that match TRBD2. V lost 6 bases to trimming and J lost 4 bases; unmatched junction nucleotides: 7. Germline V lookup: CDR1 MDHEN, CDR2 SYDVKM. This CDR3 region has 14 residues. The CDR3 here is CASRGAGVRETQYF. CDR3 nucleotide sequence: TGTGCCAGCAGGGGAGCGGGAGTAAGAGAGACCCAGTACTTC.

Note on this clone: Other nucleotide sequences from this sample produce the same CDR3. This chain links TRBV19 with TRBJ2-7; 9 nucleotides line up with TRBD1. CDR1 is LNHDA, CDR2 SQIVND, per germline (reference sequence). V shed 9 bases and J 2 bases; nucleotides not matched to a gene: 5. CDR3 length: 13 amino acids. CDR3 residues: CASSGQGPYEQYF. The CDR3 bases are TGTGCCAGCTCGGGACAGGGTCCCTACGAGCAGTACTTC.

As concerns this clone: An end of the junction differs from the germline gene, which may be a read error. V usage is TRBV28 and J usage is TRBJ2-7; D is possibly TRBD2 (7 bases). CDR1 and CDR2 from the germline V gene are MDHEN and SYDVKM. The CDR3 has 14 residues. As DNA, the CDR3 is TGTGCCAGCGGAGGGGAGGGGGGGTTTTACGGGCAGTACTTC. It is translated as CASGGEGGFYGQYF.

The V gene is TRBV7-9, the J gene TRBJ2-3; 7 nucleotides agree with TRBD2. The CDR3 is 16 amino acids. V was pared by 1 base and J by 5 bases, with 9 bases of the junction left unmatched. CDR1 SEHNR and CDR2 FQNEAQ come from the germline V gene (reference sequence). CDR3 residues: CASSLGTRRSGDTQYF. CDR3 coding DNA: TGTGCCAGCAGCTTAGGGACTAGAAGGTCGGGAGATACGCAGTATTTT.

CDR3 region: CASRTALDLGYTF. CDR3 nucleotides: TGCGCCAGCAGGACCGCCCTGGACCTTGGCTACACCTTC. This chain uses TRBV5-1 with TRBJ1-2; no reliable D call. This CDR3 has 13 amino acids. Germline V CDR1 and CDR2: SGHRS, YFSETQ. The V and J ends lost 5 bases and 7 bases respectively, with 15 bases between them.